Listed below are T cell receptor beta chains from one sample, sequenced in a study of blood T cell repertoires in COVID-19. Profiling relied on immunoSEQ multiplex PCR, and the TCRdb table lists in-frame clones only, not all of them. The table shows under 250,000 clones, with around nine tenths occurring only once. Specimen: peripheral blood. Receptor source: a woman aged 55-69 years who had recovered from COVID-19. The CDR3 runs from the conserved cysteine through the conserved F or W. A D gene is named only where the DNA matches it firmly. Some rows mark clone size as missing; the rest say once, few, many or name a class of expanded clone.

CDR3aa: CASSLVGGRLYGYTF
CDR3nt: TGTGCCAGCAGCTTGGTTGGAGGGCGGCTCTATGGCTACACCTTC
abundance: -
j_gene: TRBJ1-2
v_gene: TRBV5-4
d_gene: -

CDR3aa: CASSSPSGTGGEKSYGYTF
CDR3nt: TGTGCCAGCAGTTCTCCCTCCGGGACAGGGGGCGAGAAGAGCTATGGCTACACCTTC
abundance: -
j_gene: TRBJ1-2
v_gene: TRBV28
d_gene: TRBD1

CDR3aa: CASTADTGRVDGELFF
CDR3nt: TGTGCCAGCACCGCGGATACAGGACGGGTCGACGGGGAGCTGTTTTTT
abundance: -
j_gene: TRBJ2-2
v_gene: TRBV27
d_gene: -

CDR3aa: CASTRPLGGAVPGELFF
CDR3nt: TGTGCCAGCACTCGTCCGTTAGGGGGCGCGGTTCCCGGGGAGCTGTTTTTT
abundance: -
j_gene: TRBJ2-2
v_gene: TRBV7-2
d_gene: TRBD1

CDR3aa: CASTGLAVTDTQYF
CDR3nt: TGCGCCAGCACAGGACTAGCGGTTACAGATACGCAGTATTTT
abundance: -
j_gene: TRBJ2-3
v_gene: TRBV5-1
d_gene: TRBD2

CDR3aa: CASSRRDSNSPLHF
CDR3nt: TGTGCCAGCAGCCGCCGGGACAGTAATTCACCCCTCCACTTT
abundance: -
j_gene: TRBJ1-6
v_gene: TRBV2
d_gene: TRBD1

CDR3aa: CASSVRQNSNQPQHF
CDR3nt: TGTGCCAGCAGTGTAAGACAGAATAGCAATCAGCCCCAGCATTTT
abundance: -
j_gene: TRBJ1-5
v_gene: TRBV2
d_gene: -

CDR3aa: CASSSGQDGNTIYF
CDR3nt: TGCGCCAGCAGCTCGGGACAGGATGGAAACACCATATATTTT
abundance: few
j_gene: TRBJ1-3
v_gene: TRBV5-1
d_gene: TRBD1

CDR3aa: CSVEDGGGLGYTF
CDR3nt: TGCAGCGTTGAAGATGGCGGGGGCCTTGGCTACACCTTC
abundance: once
j_gene: TRBJ1-2
v_gene: TRBV29-1
d_gene: -

CDR3aa: CASGGAGDSNQPQHF
CDR3nt: TGTGCCAGCGGGGGGGCGGGGGATAGCAATCAGCCCCAGCATTTT
abundance: -
j_gene: TRBJ1-5
v_gene: TRBV2
d_gene: -

CDR3aa: CASSDPFTGRGPGVSYEQYF
CDR3nt: TGCGCCAGCAGTGACCCTTTTACGGGGCGGGGGCCCGGGGTATCCTACGAGCAGTACTTC
abundance: -
j_gene: TRBJ2-7
v_gene: TRBV10-2
d_gene: -

CDR3aa: CASSSSANTGELFF
CDR3nt: TGCGCCAGCAGCTCCAGCGCGAACACCGGGGAGCTGTTTTTT
abundance: -
j_gene: TRBJ2-2
v_gene: TRBV5-1
d_gene: -

CDR3aa: CASSTRTSYNEQFF
CDR3nt: TGTGCCAGCAGCACTAGGACTAGCTACAATGAGCAGTTCTTC
abundance: -
j_gene: TRBJ2-1
v_gene: TRBV7-2
d_gene: TRBD2

CDR3aa: CASKYRGVTEAFF
CDR3nt: TGTGCCAGCAAATACAGGGGTGTGACTGAAGCTTTCTTT
abundance: -
j_gene: TRBJ1-1
v_gene: TRBV3-1/TRBV3-2
d_gene: TRBD1

CDR3aa: CASSTRGQVIDGYTF
CDR3nt: TGTGCCAGTAGTACTAGGGGCCAGGTTATAGATGGCTACACCTTC
abundance: -
j_gene: TRBJ1-2
v_gene: TRBV19
d_gene: -

CDR3aa: CSVGRGGNQPQHF
CDR3nt: TGCAGCGTTGGAAGGGGTGGCAATCAGCCCCAGCATTTT
abundance: -
j_gene: TRBJ1-5
v_gene: TRBV29-1
d_gene: -

CDR3aa: CASSLERQYF
CDR3nt: TGTGCCAGCAGTTTAGAGCGGCAGTACTTC
abundance: -
j_gene: TRBJ2-7
v_gene: TRBV28
d_gene: -

CDR3aa: CASSQDRGASRAGNTIYF
CDR3nt: TGCGCCAGCAGCCAAGATCGGGGGGCCAGCCGTGCAGGAAACACCATATATTTT
abundance: -
j_gene: TRBJ1-3
v_gene: TRBV4-3
d_gene: -

CDR3aa: CASSQGLAGYNEQFF
CDR3nt: TGTGCCAGCAGCCAAGGACTAGCGGGTTACAATGAGCAGTTCTTC
abundance: -
j_gene: TRBJ2-1
v_gene: TRBV3-1/TRBV3-2
d_gene: TRBD2

CDR3aa: CASSLPHRGLEQYF
CDR3nt: TGTGCCAGCAGCTTACCGCACAGGGGGCTCGAGCAGTACTTC
abundance: -
j_gene: TRBJ2-7
v_gene: TRBV13
d_gene: TRBD1

CDR3aa: CASSQASGGLYNEQFF
CDR3nt: TGTGCCAGCAGTCAGGCTAGCGGGGGGCTTTACAATGAGCAGTTCTTC
abundance: -
j_gene: TRBJ2-1
v_gene: TRBV28
d_gene: TRBD2

CDR3aa: CASSRRVPEALFF
CDR3nt: TGTGCCAGCAGCCGGCGGGTCCCGGAGGCACTGTTTTTT
abundance: -
j_gene: TRBJ1-4
v_gene: TRBV3-1/TRBV3-2
d_gene: -

CDR3aa: CAVQAPGEEKLFF
CDR3nt: TGTGCGGTCCAGGCACCCGGTGAGGAAAAACTGTTTTTT
abundance: once
j_gene: TRBJ1-4
v_gene: TRBV6-5
d_gene: -

CDR3aa: CASSYSTQGFGELFF
CDR3nt: TGTGCCAGCAGTTACTCCACACAGGGGTTCGGGGAGCTGTTTTTT
abundance: -
j_gene: TRBJ2-2
v_gene: TRBV6-2/TRBV6-3
d_gene: TRBD1

CDR3aa: CASSVVLAGSTDTQYF
CDR3nt: TGTGCCAGCAGCGTAGTACTAGCGGGGAGCACAGATACGCAGTATTTT
abundance: -
j_gene: TRBJ2-3
v_gene: TRBV9
d_gene: TRBD2

CDR3aa: CAISESTGENSPLHF
CDR3nt: TGTGCCATCAGTGAGTCGACAGGGGAGAATTCACCCCTCCACTTT
abundance: -
j_gene: TRBJ1-6
v_gene: TRBV10-3
d_gene: TRBD1

CDR3aa: CASSLDNGIAGNTIYF
CDR3nt: TGTGCCAGCAGCTTAGATAACGGGATTGCGGGAAACACCATATATTTT
abundance: few
j_gene: TRBJ1-3
v_gene: TRBV7-2
d_gene: -

CDR3aa: CASSLTGGSNNSPLHF
CDR3nt: TGTGCCAGCTCACTCACAGGGGGCAGTAATAATTCACCCCTCCACTTT
abundance: once
j_gene: TRBJ1-6
v_gene: TRBV18
d_gene: TRBD1

CDR3aa: CASSTNPGTDQFF
CDR3nt: TGTGCCAGCAGCACCAATCCCGGGACAGATCAGTTCTTC
abundance: -
j_gene: TRBJ2-1
v_gene: TRBV7-2
d_gene: TRBD1

CDR3aa: CAIRGQGSAEAFF
CDR3nt: TGTGCCATTAGGGGGCAGGGAAGCGCTGAAGCTTTCTTT
abundance: -
j_gene: TRBJ1-1
v_gene: TRBV6-5
d_gene: TRBD1

CDR3aa: CASSPGTGWGYTF
CDR3nt: TGTGCCAGCTCACCAGGGACAGGGTGGGGCTACACCTTC
abundance: few
j_gene: TRBJ1-2
v_gene: TRBV18
d_gene: TRBD1

CDR3aa: CSVWPQKSTDTQYF
CDR3nt: TGCAGCGTTTGGCCTCAGAAAAGCACAGATACGCAGTATTTT
abundance: -
j_gene: TRBJ2-3
v_gene: TRBV29-1
d_gene: -

CDR3aa: CASSIAIEIRGYTF
CDR3nt: TGTGCCAGCAGTATAGCGATAGAAATACGTGGCTACACCTTC
abundance: -
j_gene: TRBJ1-2
v_gene: TRBV28
d_gene: -

CDR3aa: CASSQDLGAGGPYEQFF
CDR3nt: TGTGCCAGCAGCCAAGATCTAGGAGCGGGGGGGCCTTATGAGCAGTTCTTC
abundance: -
j_gene: TRBJ2-1
v_gene: TRBV4-2
d_gene: TRBD2

CDR3aa: CASSDSSPPGYGYTF
CDR3nt: TGTGCCAGCAGTGACTCGTCACCCCCAGGCTATGGCTACACCTTC
abundance: -
j_gene: TRBJ1-2
v_gene: TRBV6-4
d_gene: -

CDR3aa: CASSLVGGRQYEQYF
CDR3nt: TGTGCCAGCAGCTTAGTCGGGGGGCGCCAGTACGAGCAGTACTTC
abundance: -
j_gene: TRBJ2-7
v_gene: TRBV7-2
d_gene: -

CDR3aa: CASSFRQGEGDTQYF
CDR3nt: TGTGCCAGCAGCTTCCGACAGGGGGAAGGGGATACGCAGTATTTT
abundance: -
j_gene: TRBJ2-3
v_gene: TRBV11-2
d_gene: TRBD1

CDR3aa: CASIPGQGVSKQFF
CDR3nt: TGTGCCAGCATCCCGGGACAGGGGGTTAGTAAGCAGTTCTTC
abundance: -
j_gene: TRBJ2-1
v_gene: TRBV28
d_gene: TRBD1

CDR3aa: CASTHSETQYF
CDR3nt: TGTGCCAGCACCCACTCAGAGACCCAGTACTTC
abundance: -
j_gene: TRBJ2-5
v_gene: TRBV5-4
d_gene: -

CDR3aa: CASSPLYLNTEAFF
CDR3nt: TGTGCCAGCAGCCCCTTGTATCTGAACACTGAAGCTTTCTTT
abundance: -
j_gene: TRBJ1-1
v_gene: TRBV11-1
d_gene: -

CDR3aa: CASSERARVAGYNEQFF
CDR3nt: TGTGCCAGCAGCGAAAGGGCCCGAGTAGCGGGCTACAATGAGCAGTTCTTC
abundance: -
j_gene: TRBJ2-1
v_gene: TRBV21-1
d_gene: -